The subject of this entry is one T cell receptor beta chain. In the source study's methods: Using reference gene primer amplification, nucleated cell counts were estimated. Produced via immunoSEQ multiplex PCR; TCRdb's table is partial and in-frame only. That table is the source of V, J and clone size, and D and trimming were worked out from the DNA. The sample carries fewer than 130,000 clones, 72% recorded once. The sample is drawn from a study of blood T cell repertoires in COVID-19. As for the study in general: Sources were T cells, B-cell-depleted T cells, or PBMCs; the material itself was cDNA or gDNA.

The CDR3 is made up of 14 amino acids. Between the trimmed V and J ends, which lost 5 bases and 4 bases, there was a span of 14 bases. In germline, CDR1 is SGHTA, CDR2 FQGNSA. The receptor was isolated from a woman aged 55-69 years with acute or convalescent COVID-19. The sequencing input was peripheral blood. The chain is built from TRBV7-2 and TRBJ1-2, with a weak D call TRBD1 (5 bases). CDR3 DNA sequence: TGTGCCAGCAGCCGGGGGATGCGGGGCTATGGCTACACCTTC. It translates to CASSRGMRGYGYTF.